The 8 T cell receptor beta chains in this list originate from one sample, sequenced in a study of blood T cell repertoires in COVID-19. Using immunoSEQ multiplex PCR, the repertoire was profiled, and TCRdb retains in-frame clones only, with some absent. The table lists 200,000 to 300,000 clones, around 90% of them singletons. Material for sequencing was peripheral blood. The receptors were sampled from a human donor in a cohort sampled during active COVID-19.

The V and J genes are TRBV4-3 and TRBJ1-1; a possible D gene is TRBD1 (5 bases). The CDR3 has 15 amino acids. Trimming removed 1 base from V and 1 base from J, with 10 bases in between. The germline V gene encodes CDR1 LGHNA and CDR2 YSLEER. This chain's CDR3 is CASSQVWGSNTEAFF. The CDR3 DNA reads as TGCGCCAGCAGCCAAGTGTGGGGCTCGAACACTGAAGCTTTCTTT.

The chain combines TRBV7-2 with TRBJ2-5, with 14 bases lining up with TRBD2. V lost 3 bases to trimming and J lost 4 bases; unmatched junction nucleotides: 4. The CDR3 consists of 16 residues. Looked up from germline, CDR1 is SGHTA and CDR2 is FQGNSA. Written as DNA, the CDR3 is TGTGCCAGCAGCTTGGTGACTAGCGGGAGGGGAGAGACCCAGTACTTC. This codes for CASSLVTSGRGETQYF.

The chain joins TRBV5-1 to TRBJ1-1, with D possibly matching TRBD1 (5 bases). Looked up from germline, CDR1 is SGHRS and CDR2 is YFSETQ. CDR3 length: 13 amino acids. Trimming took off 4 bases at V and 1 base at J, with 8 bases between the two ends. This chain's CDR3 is CASSVGQNTEAFF. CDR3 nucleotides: TGCGCCAGCAGCGTCGGACAGAACACTGAAGCTTTCTTT.

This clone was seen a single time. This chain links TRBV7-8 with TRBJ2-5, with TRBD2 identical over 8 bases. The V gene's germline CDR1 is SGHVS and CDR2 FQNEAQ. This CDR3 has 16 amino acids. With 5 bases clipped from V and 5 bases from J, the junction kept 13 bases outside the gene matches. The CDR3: CASSPPPSGGIETQYF. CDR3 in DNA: TGTGCCAGCAGCCCGCCTCCGAGCGGGGGAATCGAGACCCAGTACTTC.

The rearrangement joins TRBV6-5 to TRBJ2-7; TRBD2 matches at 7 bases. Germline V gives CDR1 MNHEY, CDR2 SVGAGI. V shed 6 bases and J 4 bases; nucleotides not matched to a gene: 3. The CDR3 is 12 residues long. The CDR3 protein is CASSRGGYEQYF. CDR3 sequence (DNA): TGTGCCAGCAGCCGGGGAGGGTACGAGCAGTACTTC.

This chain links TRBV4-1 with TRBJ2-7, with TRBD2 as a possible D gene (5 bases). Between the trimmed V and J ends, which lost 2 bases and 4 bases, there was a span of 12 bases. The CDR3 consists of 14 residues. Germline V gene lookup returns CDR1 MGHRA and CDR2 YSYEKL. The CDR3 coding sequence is TGCGCCAGCAGCCAATTCGGGATGGGTTACGAGCAGTACTTC. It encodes CASSQFGMGYEQYF.

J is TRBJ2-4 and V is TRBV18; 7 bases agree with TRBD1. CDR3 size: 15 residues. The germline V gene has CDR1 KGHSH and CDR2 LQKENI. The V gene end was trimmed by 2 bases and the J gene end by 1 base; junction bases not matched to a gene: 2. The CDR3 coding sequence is TGTGCCAGCTCACCATCAGGGGGTGCCAAAAACATTCAGTACTTC. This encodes CASSPSGGAKNIQYF. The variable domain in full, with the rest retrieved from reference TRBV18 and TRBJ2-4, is NAGVMQNPRHLVRRRGQEARLRCSPMKGHSHVYWYRQLPEEGLKFMVYLQKENIIDESGMPKERFSAEFPKEGPSILRIQQVVRGDSAAYFCASSPSGGAKNIQYFGAGTRLSVL.

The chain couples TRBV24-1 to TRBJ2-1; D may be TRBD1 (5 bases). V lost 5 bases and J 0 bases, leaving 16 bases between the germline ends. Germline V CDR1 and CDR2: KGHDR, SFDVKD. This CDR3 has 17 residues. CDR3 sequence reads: CATSAVARVGSYNEQFF. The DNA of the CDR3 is TGTGCCACCAGTGCCGTAGCCAGGGTGGGCTCCTACAATGAGCAGTTCTTC.